The clone carrying this TCR beta chain was counted only a few times. The sample is drawn from a study of blood T cell repertoires in COVID-19. Background on the study: Researchers got acute and convalescent COVID-19 samples from the United States, Italy and Spain.

Germline CDR1 and CDR2: SNHLY and FYNNEI. Trimming took 5 bases from V and 3 from J, leaving 14 bases between them. The CDR3 loop spans 15 amino acids. Assay used: immunoSEQ multiplex PCR; TCRdb lists only in-frame clones, some missing. The sample gives 250,000 or so clones, under 85% of which show up once; about 1.7% is in the top ten. Sequencing used PBMCs or T cells enriched from blood (not recorded which). The rearrangement joins TRBV2 to TRBJ1-5; weak D call: TRBD1 (5 bases). The receptor's source is a man between 60 and 70 years old who had recovered from COVID-19. The CDR3, as DNA: TGTGCCAGCAGTCGTCCGGGGGTTAACAATCAGCCCCAGCATTTT. Protein sequence: CASSRPGVNNQPQHF.